Sequencing of this TCR beta chain was carried out in a study of cytomegalovirus exposure and HLA in healthy donors. This clone occurred once. The CDR3 has 15 amino acids. Germline-derived CDR1 and CDR2 are MNHEY and SMNVEV (reference sequence). The V and J ends lost 6 bases and 4 bases, in that order; junction bases with no gene match: 9. The primer mix had 60 Vbeta and 13 Jbeta primers. Data came from immunoSEQ multiplex PCR; TCRdb stores just in-frame clones and leaves some out. The table has some 180,000 clones, roughly 90% seen once; the top ten hold roughly 0.98%. The chain is built from TRBV27 and TRBJ1-5, with 7 bases lining up with TRBD1. The clonotype originates from a boy aged 2 to 10 in good health and CMV-seronegative. The specimen sequenced was PBMCs. The DNA for the CDR3 is TGTGCCAGCAGCCCGACAGGGTGGTCAAATCAGCCCCAGCATTTT. It translates to CASSPTGWSNQPQHF.